This passage covers 29 T cell receptor beta chains from one sample sequenced in a study of human T cells and chemical hapten exposure (dated by TCRdb to about 2021). The sample's time point label is to be understood as: patch test 3, about 24 weeks after DPC sensitization. Interpreted using the paper, the treatment or condition label stands for: therapeutic diphenylcyclopropenone sensitization with weekly scalp DPC. Library method: RACE. These reads were obtained on a NextSeq 500. In-frame beta chains were kept once TCRdb had trimmed the public reads at Q25 with fastp and called clones with MiXCR. Under each unique CDR3 protein, matching rows form one entry showing the most common genes and DNA. Here the sample has 90,000 to 110,000 distinct CDR3 sequences; 30% to 35% occur a single time. The ten largest clones add up to around 2.5% of the sample. The sequenced sample was whole blood, obtained in connection with sensitization to the hapten diphenylcyclopropenone (DPC). These receptors all stem from a man aged 35 to 55 with alopecia areata. Some clones in this sample may be carry-over from other donors' samples.

This clonotype occurred a few times. The J gene is TRBJ1-1, the V gene TRBV12-3 or TRBV12-4; 8 bases match TRBD1. The trim removed 6 bases at V and 5 bases at J, leaving 8 bases unmatched. The CDR3 runs 14 residues. The CDR3 bases are TGTGCCAGCAGCTGGGCTGGACAGGGAACTGAAGCTTTCTTT. This sequence encodes CASSWAGQGTEAFF.

This clonotype was seen a handful of times. This chain links TRBV3-1 with TRBJ2-3; 7 bases line up with TRBD2. Germline V lookup: CDR1 LGHDT, CDR2 YNNKEL (reference sequence). Trimming took 4 bases from V and 3 from J; bases not matched to a gene: 4. This CDR3 has 14 amino acids. The CDR3 loop is CASSRGLETDTQYF. The CDR3 DNA reads TGTGCCAGCAGCCGCGGACTAGAGACAGATACGCAGTATTTT.

This clonotype was counted between two and nine times. CDR3 in DNA: TGCGCCAGCAGCCCCGAAAGGGGCAGGGGGGATGGCTACACCTTC. Protein: CASSPERGRGDGYTF. The V gene is TRBV4-3, the J gene TRBJ1-2; 7 bases are shared with TRBD1. The CDR3 is 15 amino acids. Germline V gene sequence: CDR1 LGHNA, CDR2 YSLEER. The ends lost 4 bases at V and 6 bases at J; junction bases unmatched: 11.

J is TRBJ2-3 and V is TRBV10-3; TRBD2 aligns across 8 bases. J gave up 2 bases and V 8 bases, and 3 bases lay outside the gene matches. CDR1 and CDR2 (germline): ENHRY, SYGVKD. The CDR3 contains 13 residues. DNA of the CDR3: TGTGCCATCGTAGCGGGACCCACAGATACGCAGTATTTT. Its translation is CAIVAGPTDTQYF.

This clonotype was found once. V is TRBV7-3 and J is TRBJ2-3; 7 bases are shared with TRBD2. The CDR3 has 16 amino acids. The junction had 12 bases not matched to a gene; V was cut back by 2 bases and J by 7 bases. Germline V gives CDR1 SGHTA, CDR2 FQGTGA. CDR3 sequence reads: CASSLAAGLGRNTQYF. In nucleotides, the CDR3 is TGTGCCAGCAGCTTAGCCGCAGGACTAGGGAGGAATACGCAGTATTTT.

A few counts support this clonotype. The rearrangement uses TRBV29-1 and TRBJ2-3; 9 bases fit TRBD2. V was pared by 7 bases and J by 2 bases, with 7 bases of the junction left unmatched. The CDR3 runs to 14 residues. Germline lookup yields CDR1 SQVTM and CDR2 ANQGSEA. This chain's CDR3 is CSGSLAGTTDTQYF. The CDR3 DNA sequence: TGCAGCGGGTCCCTAGCGGGGACCACAGATACGCAGTATTTT.

The J gene is TRBJ2-1, the V gene TRBV25-1; D is ambiguous. Germline V gene sequence: CDR1 MGHDK, CDR2 SYGVNS. The V and J ends lost 5 bases and 5 bases respectively, with 13 bases between them. This CDR3 region has 14 residues. The CDR3 spells CASSPHPPNNEQFF. CDR3 DNA: TGTGCCAGCAGTCCTCATCCCCCCAACAATGAGCAGTTCTTC.

This clonotype was observed a handful of times. The chain joins TRBV19 to TRBJ2-1; 9 nucleotides match TRBD2. V shed 3 bases, J shed 4 bases, and the junction held 10 bases outside the gene matches. Germline CDR1 LNHDA, CDR2 SQIVND (reference sequence). The CDR3 consists of 17 residues. The CDR3 nucleotides read TGTGCCAGTAGTATTATATCTAGCGGGGTTACTTACAATGAGCAGTTCTTC. This sequence encodes CASSIISSGVTYNEQFF. The variable domain in full, completed from reference TRBV19 and TRBJ2-1, reads DGGITQSPKYLFRKEGQNVTLSCEQNLNHDAMYWYRQDPGQGLRLIYYSQIVNDFQKGDIAEGYSVSREKKESFPLTVTSAQKNPTAFYLCASSIISSGVTYNEQFFGPGTRLTVL.

The V gene is TRBV7-2, the J gene TRBJ2-2, with D perhaps matching TRBD2 (6 bases). This CDR3 contains 14 residues. The germline CDR1 and CDR2 sequences are SGHTA and FQGNSA. Trimming removed 5 bases at V and 5 bases at J, with 12 bases between. CDR3 in DNA: TGTGCCAGCAGCGGGACTTCCGTTACCGGGGAGCTGTTTTTT. Translating it yields CASSGTSVTGELFF.

V is TRBV5-1 and J is TRBJ2-3, with 13 bases matching TRBD2. CDR3 length equals 16 residues. The junction had 4 bases not matched to a gene; V was cut back by 4 bases and J by 2 bases. CDR1 is SGHRS, CDR2 YFSETQ, per germline. The chain's CDR3 is CASSPTSGRFTDTQYF. In DNA, the CDR3 is TGCGCCAGCAGCCCGACTAGCGGGAGGTTCACAGATACGCAGTATTTT.

This clonotype was detected only a few times. The chain is built from TRBV29-1 and TRBJ2-6, with 13 bases identical to TRBD2. The CDR3 covers 18 residues. The trim removed 5 bases at V and 0 bases at J, leaving 7 bases unmatched. Germline assignment: CDR1 SQVTM and CDR2 ANQGSEA. CDR3 nucleotides: TGCAGCGTTTCCCCCGGGACTAGCGGGGTCTCTGGGGCCAACGTCCTGACTTTC. This encodes CSVSPGTSGVSGANVLTF. Full variable domain (rest looked up from reference TRBV29-1 and TRBJ2-6): SAVISQKPSRDICQRGTSLTIQCQVDSQVTMMFWYRQQPGQSLTLIATANQGSEATYESGFVIDKFPISRPNLTFSTLTVSNMSPEDSSIYLCSVSPGTSGVSGANVLTFGAGSRLTVL.

V usage is TRBV20-1 and J usage is TRBJ2-4; 8 nucleotides match TRBD2. This CDR3 comprises 15 residues. Unmatched junction bases numbered 9, after V lost 3 bases and J lost 5 bases. Germline V lookup: CDR1 DFQATT, CDR2 SNEGSKA (reference sequence). This CDR3 is CSASMSGRGENIQYF. For the CDR3, the DNA is TGCAGTGCTAGTATGAGCGGGAGAGGAGAAAACATTCAGTACTTC.

The chain carries TRBV20-1 and TRBJ2-3; no reliable D call. The CDR3 has 10 residues. Germline CDR1 DFQATT, CDR2 SNEGSKA (reference sequence). V was cut by 5 bases and J by 5 bases, with 5 bases left in between. CDR3 in amino acids: CSAPGDTQYF. The CDR3 coding sequence is TGCAGTGCTCCCGGAGATACGCAGTATTTT.

This clonotype was found a few times. V gene TRBV12-3 or TRBV12-4 combines with J gene TRBJ2-3, with 12 bases identical to TRBD2. The length of the CDR3 is 17 residues. V was clipped by 7 bases and J by 5 bases; unmatched bases: 13. The DNA for the CDR3 is TGTGCCAGCACCCTTCGGTTGACTAGCGGGAGAGGAGATACGCAGTATTTT. Amino acid sequence: CASTLRLTSGRGDTQYF.

This chain uses TRBV25-1 with TRBJ2-1; the D gene is possibly TRBD2 (6 bases). Germline assignment: CDR1 MGHDK and CDR2 SYGVNS. The V end lost 3 bases, the J end lost 2 bases, and 11 bases lay between the germline ends. The CDR3 is 15 residues long. The CDR3 DNA reads TGTGCCAGCAGTGACAGCGGAGGGGCCTACAATGAGCAGTTCTTC. Translated, it gives CASSDSGGAYNEQFF.

The rearrangement joins TRBV5-4 to TRBJ2-3; D is ambiguous. Trimming shortened V by 1 base and J by 0 bases, and 12 bases separated the two germline ends. The CDR3 is 16 amino acids. Germline V gives CDR1 SGHNT, CDR2 YYREEE (reference sequence). Here the CDR3 reads CASSLSTRSSTDTQYF. CDR3 DNA: TGTGCCAGCAGCTTGTCCACCAGGTCTAGCACAGATACGCAGTATTTT.

The genes are TRBV15 and TRBJ1-1, with 9 bases aligning to TRBD1. The CDR3 consists of 15 residues. The J segment lost 1 base and the V segment lost 4 bases, leaving 4 bases of the junction unmatched. Per the germline V gene, CDR1 is LNHNV and CDR2 is YYDKDF (reference sequence). The CDR3 nucleotides read TGTGCCACCAGCATTGGGGACAGGGCGAACACTGAAGCTTTCTTT. Amino acid sequence: CATSIGDRANTEAFF.

The chain carries TRBV20-1 and TRBJ2-3, with D possibly being TRBD2 (6 bases). V lost 6 bases and J lost 5, with 18 bases in between. Germline values: CDR1 DFQATT, CDR2 SNEGSKA (reference sequence). There are 14 residues in the CDR3. The CDR3 nucleotides read TGCAGTGCCCCCATGGGCGGGACGCGAGATACGCAGTATTTT. Protein product: CSAPMGGTRDTQYF.

This clonotype showed up just a few times. The V gene is TRBV29-1, the J gene TRBJ1-2; tentatively, D is TRBD1 (6 bases). Looked up from germline, CDR1 is SQVTM and CDR2 is ANQGSEA. The CDR3 consists of 16 residues. V lost 0 bases and J lost 0, with 14 bases in between. CDR3 bases: TGCAGCGTTGAAGATAATGGGGGCCCCACTAACTATGGCTACACCTTC. Translation gives CSVEDNGGPTNYGYTF.

The genes are TRBV24-1 and TRBJ2-3; no firm D call. CDR3 length: 16 residues. CDR1 KGHDR and CDR2 SFDVKD come from the germline V gene. The V gene lost 3 bases and the J gene lost 0 bases, with 12 bases spanning the gap. The CDR3 DNA reads as TGTGCCACCAGTGATGTGGACGCCCCCAGCACAGATACGCAGTATTTT. It codes for CATSDVDAPSTDTQYF.

This clonotype was counted a few times. The rearrangement joins TRBV28 to TRBJ2-7; a weak D match, TRBD1 (6 bases). Germline CDR1 reads MDHEN; CDR2 reads SYDVKM. The CDR3 length is 13 residues. Deletions cut 6 bases from V and 3 bases from J, with 12 bases between. CDR3 residues: CASRATGIYEQYV. The CDR3 DNA follows: TGTGCCAGCAGGGCTACAGGGATCTACGAGCAGTACGTC.

The rearrangement links TRBV28 to TRBJ2-1; D unresolved. The germline V gene has CDR1 MDHEN and CDR2 SYDVKM. The CDR3 sequence is 13 residues long. Deletions cut 5 bases from V and 15 bases from J, with 20 bases between. CDR3 bases: TGTGCCAGCAGTGCCCTTTCCGTCCTCCGCTGGTTCTTC. This sequence encodes CASSALSVLRWFF.

The chain combines TRBV14 with TRBJ2-5; D unresolved. V was pared by 3 bases and J by 8 bases, with 10 bases between. CDR3 length: 12 residues. Germline V lookup: CDR1 SGHDN, CDR2 FVKESK. CDR3: CASSHPGSTQYF. DNA for the CDR3: TGTGCCAGCAGCCATCCCGGAAGTACCCAGTACTTC.

This clonotype appeared a few times. The CDR3 DNA reads TGTGCCAGCAGTTACTCGTCGCCCCGCTCTGGGGCCAACGTCCTGACTTTC. It is translated as CASSYSSPRSGANVLTF. The rearrangement joins TRBV6-6 to TRBJ2-6, with unresolved D. CDR1 and CDR2 (germline): MNHNY, SVGAGI (reference sequence). V was pared by 0 bases and J by 0 bases, with 9 bases between. CDR3 length: 17 amino acids.

This clonotype was seen only a few times. The genes are TRBV5-6 and TRBJ1-5; D uncertain. The germline CDR1 and CDR2 sequences are SGHDT and YYEEEE. The CDR3 spans 14 residues. V lost 4 bases, J lost 5 bases, and 13 bases lay in between. For the CDR3, the DNA is TGTGCCAGCAGCCGCCGGGGTGTTTATCAGCCCCAGCATTTT. As protein: CASSRRGVYQPQHF.

This clonotype has only a few counts. The chain employs TRBV4-3 and TRBJ2-7; D is perhaps TRBD1 (6 bases). This CDR3 comprises 13 residues. V lost 0 bases, J lost 6 bases, and 9 bases lay in between. The germline gives CDR1 LGHNA, CDR2 YSLEER. The CDR3 region is CASSQEWGREQYV. CDR3 nucleotides: TGCGCCAGCAGCCAAGAATGGGGGCGCGAGCAGTACGTC.

This clonotype was detected a few times. The J gene is TRBJ1-4, the V gene TRBV10-2; D gene uncertain. V was shortened by 6 bases and J by 7 bases, with 9 bases between the two germline ends. The V gene's germline CDR1 is WSHSY and CDR2 SAAADI. The CDR3 consists of 12 residues. This chain's CDR3 is CASSVTGEKLFF. The CDR3 nucleotides are TGCGCCAGCAGCGTTACGGGTGAAAAACTGTTTTTT.

CDR3 sequence (DNA): TGTGCCACCAGCCGCCCGGTAGGACAGGGCGAGGGCGGGGAGCTGTTTTTT. Protein: CATSRPVGQGEGGELFF. J is TRBJ2-2 and V is TRBV15; 8 bases are shared with TRBD1. Germline V gene lookup returns CDR1 LNHNV and CDR2 YYDKDF (reference sequence). The CDR3 is 17 amino acids. The junction had 15 bases not matched to a gene; V was cut back by 5 bases and J by 7 bases.

J is TRBJ1-1 and V is TRBV6-2 or TRBV6-3; the match to TRBD1 covers 9 bases. Per germline, CDR1 MNHEY and CDR2 SVGEGT. The V gene end was trimmed by 5 bases and the J gene end by 4 bases; junction bases not matched to a gene: 11. The CDR3 has 16 amino acids. Here the CDR3 DNA reads TGTGCCAGCAGTCTCAGGACAGGGGAAGGAAGCACTGAAGCTTTCTTT. The encoded protein is CASSLRTGEGSTEAFF.